The 6 T cell receptor beta chains given below trace back to one sample, sequenced in a study of CD8 T cells in ankylosing spondylitis. MiXCR, run by TCRdb on the 5' RACE reads, gives a single entry per CDR3 protein. Of roughly 35,000 distinct CDR3 sequences listed, around an eighth are singletons. Input material: synovial fluid, either unsorted or a sorted T cell fraction (not recorded which). These receptor sequences come from a male donor with ankylosing spondylitis.

The CDR3 nucleotides are TGTGCCACCAGTGATTCCCGACTAGCGGGGGCCCTCACAGATACGCAGTATTTT. Translating gives CATSDSRLAGALTDTQYF. The chain is built from TRBV24-1 and TRBJ2-3; the match to TRBD2 covers 12 bases. This CDR3 comprises 18 residues. Unmatched junction bases numbered 7, after V lost 2 bases and J lost 2 bases. Looked up from germline, CDR1 is KGHDR and CDR2 is SFDVKD.

The chain has TRBV4-2 and TRBJ2-1; maybe TRBD2 (6 bases). Germline V CDR1 and CDR2: LGHNA, YNFKEQ. The CDR3 sequence is 15 residues long. V lost 4 bases to trimming and J lost 6 bases, with 16 bases between them. In DNA form, the CDR3 reads TGTGCCAGCAGCCCGGTGGAGGCGGGGCTCAATGAGCAGTTCTTC. Translation gives CASSPVEAGLNEQFF.

This clonotype was seen ten or more times. This chain joins TRBV2 and TRBJ2-7; possibly TRBD1 or TRBD2 for D (6 bases each). The CDR3 covers 14 residues. V lost 5 bases, J lost 6 bases, and 17 bases lay in between. Germline CDR1 is SNHLY and CDR2 is FYNNEI. CDR3 region: CASSSGEEAGEQYF. As DNA, the CDR3 is TGTGCCAGCAGTTCAGGGGAGGAAGCGGGCGAGCAGTACTTC.

The CDR3, as DNA: TGTGCCAGCAGTTGGACAGTTGAAAGCAATCAGCCCCAGCATTTT. Protein sequence: CASSWTVESNQPQHF. V is TRBV6-5 and J is TRBJ1-5, with D perhaps TRBD1 (6 bases). Germline loops: CDR1 MNHEY, CDR2 SVGAGI. The CDR3 is made up of 15 amino acids. V was pared by 4 bases and J by 1 base, with 11 bases between.

This clonotype was detected a few times. The chain is built from TRBV4-1 and TRBJ2-3; D is ambiguous. V lost 3 bases and J lost 0, with 22 bases in between. The CDR3 extends over 19 amino acids. Per the germline V gene, CDR1 is MGHRA and CDR2 is YSYEKL. As DNA, the CDR3 is TGCGCCAGCAGCCATTGTAACGCACTTATTGGCAGGAGCACAGATACGCAGTATTTT. It translates to CASSHCNALIGRSTDTQYF.

V usage is TRBV30 and J usage is TRBJ2-7, with a tentative D call TRBD1 (6 bases). V was pared by 5 bases and J by 6 bases, with 11 bases between. This CDR3 comprises 11 residues. The germline V gene encodes CDR1 GTSNPN and CDR2 SVGIG (reference sequence). This CDR3 is CAWATGLEQYF. As DNA, the CDR3 is TGTGCCTGGGCCACAGGGCTCGAGCAGTACTTC.